This T cell receptor (beta chain) was sequenced during a study of blood T cell repertoires in COVID-19. Looking at the study overall: Samples of COVID-19 (acute and convalescent) were obtained from the United States, Italy and Spain. PBMCs, B-cell-depleted T cells, or T cells provided the cDNA or gDNA that made up the material.

Per the original data handling: Quantification of nucleated cells was approximated via reference gene primer amplification. Assay: immunoSEQ multiplex PCR; the TCRdb copy retains only in-frame clones and omits some. D and trimming were read from the DNA, whereas the V and J calls and clone size are those reported in that table. Among approximately 100,000 clones listed, around 85% were seen once. In germline, CDR1 is SGHDN, CDR2 FVKESK. Trimming stripped 3 bases from V and 5 bases from J, with 16 bases between. This CDR3 contains 15 residues. This chain connects TRBV14 to TRBJ2-5, with D possibly TRBD1 on 5 matching bases. Sequencing input: peripheral blood. This clonotype originated in an elderly man with acute or convalescent COVID-19. This CDR3 reads CASSQNLGAGETQYF. DNA for the CDR3: TGTGCCAGCAGCCAGAACTTAGGGGCAGGGGAGACCCAGTACTTC.